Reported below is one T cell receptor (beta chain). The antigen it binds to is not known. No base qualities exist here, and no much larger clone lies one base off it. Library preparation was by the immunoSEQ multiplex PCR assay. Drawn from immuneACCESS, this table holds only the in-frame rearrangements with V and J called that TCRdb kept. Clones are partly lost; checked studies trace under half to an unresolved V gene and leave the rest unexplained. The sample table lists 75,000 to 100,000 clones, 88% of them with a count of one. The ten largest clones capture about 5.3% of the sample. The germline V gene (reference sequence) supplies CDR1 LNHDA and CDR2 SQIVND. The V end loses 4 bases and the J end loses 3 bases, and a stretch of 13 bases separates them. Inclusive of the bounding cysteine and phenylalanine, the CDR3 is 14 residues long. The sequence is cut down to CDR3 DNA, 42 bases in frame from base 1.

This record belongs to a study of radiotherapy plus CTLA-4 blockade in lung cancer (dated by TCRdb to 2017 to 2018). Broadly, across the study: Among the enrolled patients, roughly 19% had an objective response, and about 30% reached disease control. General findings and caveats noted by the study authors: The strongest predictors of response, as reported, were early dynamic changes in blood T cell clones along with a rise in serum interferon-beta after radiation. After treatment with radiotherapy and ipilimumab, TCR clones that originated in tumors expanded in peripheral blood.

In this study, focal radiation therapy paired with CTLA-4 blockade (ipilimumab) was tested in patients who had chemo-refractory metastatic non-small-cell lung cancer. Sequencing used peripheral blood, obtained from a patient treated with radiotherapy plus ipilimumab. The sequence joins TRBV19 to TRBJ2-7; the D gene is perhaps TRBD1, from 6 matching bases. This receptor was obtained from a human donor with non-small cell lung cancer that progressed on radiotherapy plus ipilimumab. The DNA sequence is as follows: TGTGCCAGTAGTAGCTCCGGACAGAACTACGAGCAGTACTTC. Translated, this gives CASSSSGQNYEQYF. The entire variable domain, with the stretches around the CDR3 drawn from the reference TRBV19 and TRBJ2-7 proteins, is DGGITQSPKYLFRKEGQNVTLSCEQNLNHDAMYWYRQDPGQGLRLIYYSQIVNDFQKGDIAEGYSVSREKKESFPLTVTSAQKNPTAFYLCASSSSGQNYEQYFGPGTRLTVT.